The 15 T cell receptor beta chains below come from one sample, sequenced in a study of Graves' ophthalmopathy and Graves' hyperthyroidism listed by TCRdb under 2018. Sequenced using an Illumina HiSeq 2000. For repertoire sequencing, the TCR beta CDR3 regions were amplified from RNA transcripts. The first round was an RT-PCR using HTBI primers with the Qiagen OneStep RT-PCR kit, and this first round was followed by a second-round multiplex PCR, then size selection and purification. TCRdb passed the public sequencing reads through fastp at Q25 and MiXCR, retaining productive beta sequences. Every distinct CDR3 protein forms one entry, paired with its most common genes and DNA. The sample table lists roughly 500,000 distinct CDR3 sequences, roughly an eighth of them with a count of one. Together, the top ten hold approximately 9.8% of the sample. The sample taken for sequencing was blood. Source of these receptors: a woman aged 25-40 years with Graves' ophthalmopathy. Donor details come from another sample of the same person, matched by shared clones.

Notes on this clonotype: A much larger clone is a single base away; this may be a read error. The chain joins TRBV28 to TRBJ1-1, with TRBD1 matching over 7 bases. CDR1 and CDR2 from the germline V gene are MDHEN and SYDVKM. This CDR3 region has 14 residues. The DNA for the CDR3 is TGTGCCAGCACTTCTCCGACAGGGCCCTCTGAAGCTTGCTTT. Residues: CASTSPTGPSEACF.

This clonotype has just a few counts. The chain is built from TRBV11-1 and TRBJ2-2, with TRBD2 as a possible D gene (6 bases). The length of the CDR3 is 17 residues. Germline V gene lookup returns CDR1 SGHAT and CDR2 FQDESV (reference sequence). V was trimmed by 7 bases and J by 0 bases, leaving 18 bases between them. CDR3 DNA: TGTGCCAGCACCATGGGGGGAATAGGACCGAACACCGGGGAGCTGTTTTTT. It encodes CASTMGGIGPNTGELFF.

Ten or more counts support this clonotype. This sequence joins TRBV30 and TRBJ2-7; 9 bases line up with TRBD1. This CDR3 is built from 14 residues. Germline V CDR1 and CDR2: GTSNPN, SVGIG (reference sequence). The V gene end was trimmed by 2 bases and the J gene end by 6 bases; junction bases not matched to a gene: 8. The CDR3 protein is CAWSLSWTGAEQYF. The DNA of the CDR3 is TGTGCCTGGAGTCTTTCCTGGACAGGGGCCGAGCAGTACTTC.

This clonotype was recorded at least ten times. The chain joins TRBV28 to TRBJ2-5; perhaps TRBD2 as D (5 bases). Germline V CDR1 and CDR2: MDHEN, SYDVKM. The CDR3 totals 12 residues. V was shortened by 4 bases and J by 11 bases, with 14 bases between the two germline ends. The CDR3: CASSSPGLTQYF. The CDR3 DNA reads as TGTGCCAGCAGTTCGCCCGGACTTACTCAGTACTTC. Full variable domain (remainder filled in from reference TRBV28 and TRBJ2-5): DVKVTQSSRYLVKRTGEKVFLECVQDMDHENMFWYRQDPGLGLRLIYFSYDVKMKEKGDIPEGYSVSREKKERFSLILESASTNQTSMYLCASSSPGLTQYFGPGTRLLVL.

This chain uses TRBV18 with TRBJ2-7; no definite D call. CDR1 and CDR2 (germline): KGHSH, LQKENI. Deletions cut 6 bases from V and 0 bases from J, with 12 bases between. The CDR3 covers 14 residues. The CDR3 DNA reads TGTGCCAGCTCCCCCGGAGTGAACTCCTACGAGCAGTACTTC. This codes for CASSPGVNSYEQYF.

The sample holds many counts of this clonotype. This chain joins TRBV27 and TRBJ1-1, with TRBD1 matching 8 bases. The J segment lost 3 bases and the V segment lost 5 bases, leaving 5 bases of the junction unmatched. Germline CDR1 is MNHEY and CDR2 is SMNVEV (reference sequence). This CDR3 has 14 amino acids. The CDR3 bases are TGTGCCAGCAGTGACATGACAGGGGACACTGAAGCTTTCTTT. Translated: CASSDMTGDTEAFF.

The table lists this clonotype with many counts. This chain joins TRBV30 and TRBJ1-1; D gene uncertain. The CDR3 extends over 13 amino acids. Trimming cost V 1 base and J 2 bases, with 8 bases left between them. Germline V gene data show CDR1 as GTSNPN and CDR2 as SVGIG (reference sequence). The CDR3 here is CAWSAHRNTEAFF. The CDR3 nucleotides read TGTGCCTGGAGTGCTCACCGTAACACTGAAGCTTTCTTT.

This clonotype has a count of ten or more. The chain has TRBV12-3 or TRBV12-4 and TRBJ2-2, with a possible D match to TRBD2 (5 bases). V lost 6 bases and J lost 5, with 16 bases in between. This CDR3 region has 15 residues. The CDR3 DNA is TGTGCCAGCAGCCCTGGACTCTCGGGGACCGGGGAGCTGTTTTTT. Protein product: CASSPGLSGTGELFF.

This clonotype was picked up many times. This chain links TRBV6-5 with TRBJ2-2, with D perhaps TRBD1 (6 bases). Deletions cut 5 bases from V and 4 bases from J, with 17 bases between. The germline CDR1 and CDR2 sequences are MNHEY and SVGAGI. The CDR3 runs 16 residues. The CDR3 region has the DNA TGTGCCAGCAGTCACTACAGGGTAGGCGGCACCGGGGAGCTGTTTTTT. Amino acid sequence: CASSHYRVGGTGELFF.

This clonotype occurred many times. The gene calls are TRBV9 and TRBJ1-2, with D uncertain. CDR1 is SGDLS and CDR2 is YYNGEE in the germline V gene. This CDR3 has 12 residues. V lost 4 bases, J lost 8 bases, and 12 bases lay in between. CDR3 bases: TGTGCCAGCAGCCCCCATGCGGGAGGCTACACCTTC. Protein sequence: CASSPHAGGYTF.

This clonotype occurred many times. The chain carries TRBV4-1 and TRBJ2-5; D tentatively reads TRBD1 or TRBD2 (5 bases each). V was shortened by 0 bases and J by 5 bases, with 10 bases between the two germline ends. The germline gives CDR1 MGHRA, CDR2 YSYEKL. The CDR3 length is 14 residues. The CDR3 sequence is CASSQDPGTETQYF. CDR3 DNA: TGCGCCAGCAGCCAAGACCCAGGGACGGAGACCCAGTACTTC.

The chain carries TRBV30 and TRBJ1-1; D remains unclear. The CDR3 length is 11 residues. CDR1 and CDR2 from the germline V gene are GTSNPN and SVGIG (reference sequence). Trimming took off 2 bases at V and 7 bases at J, with 8 bases between the two ends. The CDR3 coding sequence is TGTGCCTGGAGTCAGTATGGTGAAGCTTTCTTT. Amino acids: CAWSQYGEAFF.

This clonotype was counted at least ten times. The chain is built from TRBV20-1 and TRBJ2-7; 7 bases match TRBD1. The CDR3 length is 12 residues. Germline loops: CDR1 DFQATT, CDR2 SNEGSKA (reference sequence). The J segment lost 4 bases and the V segment lost 7 bases, leaving 7 bases of the junction unmatched. The CDR3 here is CSVPTGMYEQYF. The CDR3 region has the DNA TGCAGTGTCCCGACAGGGATGTACGAGCAGTACTTC.

This clonotype was seen ten or more times. The V and J genes are TRBV5-1 and TRBJ1-2; TRBD1 matches 9 bases. J lost 8 bases, V lost 4 bases, and 15 bases had no gene match. Germline lookup yields CDR1 SGHRS and CDR2 YFSETQ. This CDR3 is 16 amino acids long. The CDR3 bases are TGCGCCAGCAGCCAATCTGCCGGGACAGGGCGATACGGCTACACCTTC. Translation: CASSQSAGTGRYGYTF.

This clonotype was found many times. The chain recombines TRBV20-1 with TRBJ2-7; 10 bases fit TRBD1. J was trimmed by 0 bases and V by 6 bases; bases with no gene match: 5. The V gene's germline CDR1 is DFQATT and CDR2 SNEGSKA (reference sequence). The CDR3 contains 14 residues. CDR3 region: CSATGTGVSYEQYF. DNA of the CDR3: TGCAGTGCAACCGGGACAGGGGTCTCCTACGAGCAGTACTTC.